Below, 9 T cell receptor beta chains from the same sample are listed, as sequenced in a study of beta chain features in type 1 diabetes. Reverse transcription of all isolated RNA meant that expressed TCRB transcripts were sequenced. Sequencing used immunoSEQ multiplex PCR; TCRdb keeps in-frame clones, though not all of them. Of around 500,000 clones listed, over 9.5% were seen once; the top ten hold 0.045% to 0.05%. Sequenced input: naive CD4+ T cells from blood. Receptor source: a young woman in good health.

This clone was detected a few times. The V and J genes are TRBV9 and TRBJ2-1, with D possibly TRBD1 on 5 matching bases. Germline-derived CDR1 and CDR2 are SGDLS and YYNGEE. The CDR3 has 15 amino acids. The V end was cut by 3 bases, the J end by 2 bases, with 12 bases between. The CDR3 loop is CASSARVAAYNEQFF. The DNA for the CDR3 is TGTGCCAGCAGCGCCAGGGTGGCAGCCTACAATGAGCAGTTCTTC.

V gene TRBV13 combines with J gene TRBJ1-1; 10 bases are shared with TRBD1. Trimming at V came to 5 bases and at J to 5 bases, leaving 5 bases not matched to a gene. CDR1 is PRHDT and CDR2 is FYEKMQ in the germline V gene (reference sequence). CDR3 length: 14 residues. CDR3 nucleotide sequence: TGTGCCAGCAGCCCGGGACAGGGGAGGACTGAAGCTTTCTTT. Protein sequence: CASSPGQGRTEAFF.

This clone was found a few times. The genes are TRBV6-5 and TRBJ2-6, with 8 bases lining up with TRBD1. The germline V gene encodes CDR1 MNHEY and CDR2 SVGAGI. With V trimmed by 6 bases and J by 6 bases, 4 bases remained unmatched. The CDR3 runs 14 residues. The CDR3 coding sequence is TGTGCCAGCAGCTGGGACAGGAAGGCCAACGTCCTGACTTTC. Its protein product is CASSWDRKANVLTF.

This chain joins TRBV9 and TRBJ1-4; D remains unclear. The germline gives CDR1 SGDLS, CDR2 YYNGEE. This CDR3 contains 15 residues. Between the trimmed V and J ends, which lost 0 bases and 9 bases, there was a span of 15 bases. DNA of the CDR3: TGTGCCAGCAGCGTAGACGGGGTCAGTGGCAAAAAACTGTTTTTT. Translated, it gives CASSVDGVSGKKLFF.

This clone came up a few times. The sample contains more than one DNA sequence encoding this CDR3. The chain links TRBV5-1 to TRBJ2-5; no definite D call. Trimming removed 0 bases from V and 5 bases from J, with 5 bases in between. CDR3 size: 12 residues. CDR1 is SGHRS, CDR2 YFSETQ, per germline. This CDR3 reads CASSLVGETQYF. CDR3 DNA: TGCGCCAGCAGCTTGGTTGGGGAGACCCAGTACTTC. Using reference TRBV5-1 and TRBJ2-5 for the parts outside the CDR3, the full variable domain is KAGVTQTPRYLIKTRGQQVTLSCSPISGHRSVSWYQQTPGQGLQFLFEYFSETQRNKGNFPGRFSGRQFSNSRSEMNVSTLELGDSALYLCASSLVGETQYFGPGTRLLVL.

This clone was detected only a few times. This rearrangement joins TRBV5-6 to TRBJ1-5; the D is unclear. In germline, CDR1 is SGHDT, CDR2 YYEEEE. The CDR3 covers 16 residues. With 4 bases removed from V and 0 bases from J, the gap between germline ends came to 14 bases. The CDR3 is CASSPRGMHSNQPQHF. For the CDR3, the DNA is TGTGCCAGCAGCCCAAGAGGGATGCATAGCAATCAGCCCCAGCATTTT.

The chain recombines TRBV25-1 with TRBJ2-2; D is undetermined. Germline CDR1 is MGHDK and CDR2 is SYGVNS. This CDR3 spans 16 amino acids. The germline V and J ends were trimmed by 1 base and 3 bases, with 12 bases remaining between them. CDR3 loop: CASSEFHVAYTGELFF. As DNA, the CDR3 is TGTGCCAGCAGTGAATTCCACGTGGCCTACACCGGGGAGCTGTTTTTT.

This clone was seen a handful of times. The V gene is TRBV9, the J gene TRBJ2-5; D call uncertain. Per the germline V gene, CDR1 is SGDLS and CDR2 is YYNGEE. Trimming removed 4 bases from V and 5 bases from J, with 12 bases in between. The CDR3 runs 13 residues. CDR3 DNA: TGTGCCAGCAGCCCCTGGACCAGTGAGACCCAGTACTTC. Its translation is CASSPWTSETQYF.

This chain links TRBV5-1 with TRBJ2-5; TRBD2 matches at 7 bases. The assigned J gene may be wrong: the sequence end matches TRBJ2-7 better. Germline loops: CDR1 SGHRS, CDR2 YFSETQ. This CDR3 comprises 15 residues. The CDR3 bases are TGCGCCAGCAGCTTGGATGGCGGGAGCTCCTACGAGCAGTACTTC. Its protein product is CASSLDGGSSYEQYF.